The clone carrying this TCR beta chain came up once. The data were produced by immunoSEQ multiplex PCR, yet TCRdb's version contains in-frame clones alone and is incomplete. Of more than 250,000 clones in the sample, 70% to 90% were seen once. This sample was taken from a study of blood T cell repertoires in COVID-19. Study information: COVID-19 samples, acute and convalescent, were from the United States, Italy and Spain. T cells, B-cell-depleted T cells, or PBMCs provided the cDNA or gDNA that served as material.

Enrolled through a virtual design, the participants were between about 18 and 100 years of age and came from some 25 US areas. Participant-given clinical history determined each cohort assignment. Trimming took 1 base from V and 8 from J; bases not matched to a gene: 3. This CDR3 contains 13 residues. CDR1 and CDR2 from the germline V gene are GTSNPN and SVGIG (reference sequence). The chain couples TRBV30 to TRBJ1-1, with TRBD1 matching 11 bases. The sample comprised PBMCs or T cells enriched from blood (not recorded which). The receptor was isolated from a woman in her twenties or thirties who had recovered from COVID-19. The CDR3 loop reads CAWSGDRGAEAFF. CDR3 DNA: TGTGCCTGGAGTGGGGACAGGGGGGCCGAAGCTTTCTTT.